This TCR beta chain derives from a study of T cell responses to AZD1222 COVID-19 vaccine. The CDR3 consists of 14 residues. V was cut by 4 bases and J by 2 bases, with 13 bases left in between. Germline V gene sequence: CDR1 SGHRS, CDR2 YFSETQ. A note on this clone: Its antigen is not known.

Libraries were prepared by immunoSEQ multiplex PCR; TCRdb keeps only in-frame clonotypes and omits some of them. The table has tens of thousands of clones, approximately 85% seen once. Whether given at about 4 or about 12 weeks, second doses were pooled. Study-level points and caveats: Repertoire sampling occurred only after the peak T cell response.

The chain has TRBV5-1 and TRBJ2-7; D remains unclear. The material sequenced was peripheral blood, taken 28 days after the second AZD1222 dose. The clonotype originates from an adult who received the AZD1222 COVID-19 vaccine. The CDR3 DNA follows: TGCGCCAGCAGCCGAGAGGCCAGTCCCTACGAGCAGTACTTC. Translated, it gives CASSREASPYEQYF.